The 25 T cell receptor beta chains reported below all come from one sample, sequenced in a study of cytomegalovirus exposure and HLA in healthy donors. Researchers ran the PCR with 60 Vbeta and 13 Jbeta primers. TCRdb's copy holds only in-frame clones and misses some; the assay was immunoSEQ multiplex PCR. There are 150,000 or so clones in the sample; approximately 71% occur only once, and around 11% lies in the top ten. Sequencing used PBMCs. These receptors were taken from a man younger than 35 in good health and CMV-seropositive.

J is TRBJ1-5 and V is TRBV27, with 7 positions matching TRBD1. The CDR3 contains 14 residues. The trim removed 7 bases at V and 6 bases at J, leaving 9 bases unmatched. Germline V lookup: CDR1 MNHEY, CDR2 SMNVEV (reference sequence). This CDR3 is CASTGRGFVQPQHF. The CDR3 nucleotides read TGTGCCAGCACCGGCAGGGGGTTCGTTCAGCCCCAGCATTTT.

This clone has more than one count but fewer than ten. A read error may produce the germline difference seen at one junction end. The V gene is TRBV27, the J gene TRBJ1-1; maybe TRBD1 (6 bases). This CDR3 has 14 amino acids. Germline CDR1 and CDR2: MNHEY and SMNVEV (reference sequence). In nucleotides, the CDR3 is TGCCGGGCGGGGGGGGCTCCCATGAACACTGAAGCTTTCTTT. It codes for CRAGGAPMNTEAFF.

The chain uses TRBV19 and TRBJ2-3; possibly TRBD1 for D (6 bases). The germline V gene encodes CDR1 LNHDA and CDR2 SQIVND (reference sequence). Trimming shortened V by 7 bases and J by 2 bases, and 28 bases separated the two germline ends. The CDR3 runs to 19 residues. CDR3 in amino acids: CASTASGQSQTTFTDTQYF. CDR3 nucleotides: TGTGCCAGTACCGCGTCCGGACAGTCTCAGACTACCTTCACAGATACGCAGTATTTT. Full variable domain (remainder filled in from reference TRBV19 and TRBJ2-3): DGGITQSPKYLFRKEGQNVTLSCEQNLNHDAMYWYRQDPGQGLRLIYYSQIVNDFQKGDIAEGYSVSREKKESFPLTVTSAQKNPTAFYLCASTASGQSQTTFTDTQYFGPGTRLTVL.

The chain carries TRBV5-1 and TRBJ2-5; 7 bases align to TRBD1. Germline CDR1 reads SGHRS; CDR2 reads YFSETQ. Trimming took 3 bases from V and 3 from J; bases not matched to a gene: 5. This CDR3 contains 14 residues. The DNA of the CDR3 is TGCGCCAGCAGCTCGGGACAGTGGGAAGAGACCCAGTACTTC. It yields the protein CASSSGQWEETQYF.

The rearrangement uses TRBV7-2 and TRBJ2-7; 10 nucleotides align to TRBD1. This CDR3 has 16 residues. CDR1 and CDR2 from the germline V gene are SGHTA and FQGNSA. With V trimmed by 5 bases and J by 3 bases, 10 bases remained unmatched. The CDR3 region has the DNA TGTGCCAGCAGCAGGACTCCGGGACAGGGGCACTACGAGCAGTACTTC. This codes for CASSRTPGQGHYEQYF. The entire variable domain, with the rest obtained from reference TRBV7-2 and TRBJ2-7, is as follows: GAGVSQSPSNKVTEKGKDVELRCDPISGHTALYWYRQSLGQGLEFLIYFQGNSAPDKSGLPSDRFSAERTGGSVSTLTIQRTQQEDSAVYLCASSRTPGQGHYEQYFGPGTRLTVT.

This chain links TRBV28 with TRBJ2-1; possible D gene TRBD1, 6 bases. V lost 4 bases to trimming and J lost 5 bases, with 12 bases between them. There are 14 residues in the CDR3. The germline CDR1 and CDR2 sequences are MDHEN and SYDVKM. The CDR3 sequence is CASSSTNRDNEQFF. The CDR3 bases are TGTGCCAGCAGTTCAACTAACAGGGACAATGAGCAGTTCTTC.

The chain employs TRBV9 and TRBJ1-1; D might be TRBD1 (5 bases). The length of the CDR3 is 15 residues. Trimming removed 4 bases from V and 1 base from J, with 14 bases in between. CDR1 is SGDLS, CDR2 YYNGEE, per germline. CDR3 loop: CASSRLDNPNTEAFF. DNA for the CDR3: TGTGCCAGCAGCCGGTTGGACAACCCGAACACTGAAGCTTTCTTT.

This CDR3 reads CASSSGTSESDTQYF. Written as DNA, the CDR3 is TGTGCCAGCAGTTCAGGGACTAGCGAGTCAGATACGCAGTATTTT. The rearrangement links TRBV28 to TRBJ2-3; TRBD2 matches at 10 bases. The CDR3 totals 15 residues. The V gene's germline CDR1 is MDHEN and CDR2 SYDVKM. With 4 bases clipped from V and 4 bases from J, the junction kept 5 bases outside the gene matches.

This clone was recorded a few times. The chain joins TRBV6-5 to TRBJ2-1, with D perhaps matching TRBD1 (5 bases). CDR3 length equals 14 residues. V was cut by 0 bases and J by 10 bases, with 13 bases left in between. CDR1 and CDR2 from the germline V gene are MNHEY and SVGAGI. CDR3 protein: CASSYSAGLREQFF. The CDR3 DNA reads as TGTGCCAGCAGTTACTCTGCAGGGCTTAGGGAGCAGTTCTTC.

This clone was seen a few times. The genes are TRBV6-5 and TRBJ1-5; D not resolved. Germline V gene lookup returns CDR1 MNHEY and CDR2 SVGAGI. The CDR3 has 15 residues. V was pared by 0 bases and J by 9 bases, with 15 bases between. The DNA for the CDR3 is TGTGCCAGCAGTTACTCGAGCAGGTACCGGGGGCCCCAGCATTTT. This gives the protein CASSYSSRYRGPQHF.

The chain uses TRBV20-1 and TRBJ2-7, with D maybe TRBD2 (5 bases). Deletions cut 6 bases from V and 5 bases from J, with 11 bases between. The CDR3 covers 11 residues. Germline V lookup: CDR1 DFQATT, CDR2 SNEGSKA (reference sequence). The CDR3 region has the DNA TGCAGTGCCGTTATTAGCGACGAGCAGTACTTC. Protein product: CSAVISDEQYF.

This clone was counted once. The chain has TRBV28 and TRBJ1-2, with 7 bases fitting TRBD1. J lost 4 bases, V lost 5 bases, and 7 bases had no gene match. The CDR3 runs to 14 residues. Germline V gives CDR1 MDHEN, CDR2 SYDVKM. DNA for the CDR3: TGTGCCAGCAGTCAAGAGACAGGGCCCTATGGCTACACCTTC. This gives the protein CASSQETGPYGYTF.

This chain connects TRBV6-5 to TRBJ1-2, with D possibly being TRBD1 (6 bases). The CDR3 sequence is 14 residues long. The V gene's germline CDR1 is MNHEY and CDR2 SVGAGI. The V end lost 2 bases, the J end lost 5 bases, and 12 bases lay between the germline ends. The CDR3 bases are TGTGCCAGCAGTTACATTAACAGGGATTATGGCTACACCTTC. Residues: CASSYINRDYGYTF.

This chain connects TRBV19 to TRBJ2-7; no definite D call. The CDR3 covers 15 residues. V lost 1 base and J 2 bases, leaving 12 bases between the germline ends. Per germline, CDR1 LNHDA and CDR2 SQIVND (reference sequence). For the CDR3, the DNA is TGTGCCAGTAGTATAGGCGCAGACTTTCCCTACGAGCAGTACTTC. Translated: CASSIGADFPYEQYF. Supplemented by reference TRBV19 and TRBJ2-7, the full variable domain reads DGGITQSPKYLFRKEGQNVTLSCEQNLNHDAMYWYRQDPGQGLRLIYYSQIVNDFQKGDIAEGYSVSREKKESFPLTVTSAQKNPTAFYLCASSIGADFPYEQYFGPGTRLTVT.

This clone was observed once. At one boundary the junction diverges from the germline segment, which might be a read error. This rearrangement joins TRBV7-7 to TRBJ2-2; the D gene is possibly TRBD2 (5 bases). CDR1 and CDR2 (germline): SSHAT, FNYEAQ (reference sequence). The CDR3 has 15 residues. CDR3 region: CASSLGLEGAGELFF. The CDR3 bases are TGTGCTAGCAGCTTAGGGCTAGAGGGTGCCGGGGAGCTGTTTTTT.

Here the CDR3 reads CASSFDRSYEQYF. CDR3 coding DNA: TGTGCCAGCAGTTTTGACAGGTCCTACGAGCAGTACTTC. V usage is TRBV5-5 and J usage is TRBJ2-7; perhaps TRBD1 as D (6 bases). Germline CDR1 SGHKS, CDR2 YYEKEE (reference sequence). This CDR3 region has 13 residues. V gave up 5 bases and J gave up 1 base, with 10 bases separating them. The full variable domain, in which reference TRBV5-5 and TRBJ2-7 provide the parts outside the CDR3, is DAGVTQSPTHLIKTRGQQVTLRCSPISGHKSVSWYQQVLGQGPQFIFQYYEKEERGRGNFPDRFSARQFPNYSSELNVNALLLGDSALYLCASSFDRSYEQYFGPGTRLTVT.

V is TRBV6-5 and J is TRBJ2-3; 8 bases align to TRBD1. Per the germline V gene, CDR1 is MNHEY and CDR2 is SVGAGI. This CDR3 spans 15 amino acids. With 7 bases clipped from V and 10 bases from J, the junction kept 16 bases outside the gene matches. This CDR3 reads CASTPGPGGACAQYF. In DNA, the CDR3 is TGTGCCAGCACCCCAGGGCCAGGGGGCGCGTGCGCGCAGTATTTT.

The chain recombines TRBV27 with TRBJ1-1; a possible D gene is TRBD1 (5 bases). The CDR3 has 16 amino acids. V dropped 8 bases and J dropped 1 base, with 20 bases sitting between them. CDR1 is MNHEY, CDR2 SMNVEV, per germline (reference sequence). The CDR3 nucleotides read TGTGCCAGCGGCACACCCGTGGGGGGAGCGAACACTGAAGCTTTCTTT. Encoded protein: CASGTPVGGANTEAFF.

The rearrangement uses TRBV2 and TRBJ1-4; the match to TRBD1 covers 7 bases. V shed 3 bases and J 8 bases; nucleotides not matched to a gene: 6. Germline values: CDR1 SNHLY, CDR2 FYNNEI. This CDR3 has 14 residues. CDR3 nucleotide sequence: TGTGCCAGCAGTGAGAGGACAGGAGGGGAAAAACTGTTTTTT. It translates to CASSERTGGEKLFF.

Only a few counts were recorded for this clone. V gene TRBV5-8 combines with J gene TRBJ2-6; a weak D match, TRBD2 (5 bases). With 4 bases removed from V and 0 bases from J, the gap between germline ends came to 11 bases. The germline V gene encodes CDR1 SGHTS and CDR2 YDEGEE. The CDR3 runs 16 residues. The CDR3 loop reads CASSPGLTSGANVLTF. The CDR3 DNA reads TGTGCCAGCAGCCCCGGACTGACCTCTGGGGCCAACGTCCTGACTTTC. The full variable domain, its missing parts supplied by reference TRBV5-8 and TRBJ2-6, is EAGVTQSPTHLIKTRGQQATLRCSPISGHTSVYWYQQALGLGLQFLLWYDEGEERNRGNFPPRFSGRQFPNYSSELNVNALELEDSALYLCASSPGLTSGANVLTFGAGSRLTVL.

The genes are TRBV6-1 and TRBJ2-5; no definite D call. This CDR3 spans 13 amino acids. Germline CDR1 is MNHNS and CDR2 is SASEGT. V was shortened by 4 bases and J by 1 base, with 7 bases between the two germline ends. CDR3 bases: TGTGCCAGCAGTGCTACAGCCCAAGAGACCCAGTACTTC. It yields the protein CASSATAQETQYF.

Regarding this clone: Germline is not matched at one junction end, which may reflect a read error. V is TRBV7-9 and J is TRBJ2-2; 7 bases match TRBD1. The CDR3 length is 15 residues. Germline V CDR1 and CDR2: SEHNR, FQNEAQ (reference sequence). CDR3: CASSRGQYFTGALFF. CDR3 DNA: TGTGCCAGCAGCCGGGGACAGTATTTTACCGGGGCGCTGTTTTTT.

The CDR3, as DNA: TGTGCCAGCGGCCCCTTAGCGGGAGGCACCGGGGAGCTGTTTTTT. It specifies CASGPLAGGTGELFF. V is TRBV5-4 and J is TRBJ2-2; 10 bases are a match to TRBD2. J gave up 4 bases and V 7 bases, and 7 bases lay outside the gene matches. Germline V lookup: CDR1 SGHNT, CDR2 YYREEE (reference sequence). The CDR3 has 15 amino acids.

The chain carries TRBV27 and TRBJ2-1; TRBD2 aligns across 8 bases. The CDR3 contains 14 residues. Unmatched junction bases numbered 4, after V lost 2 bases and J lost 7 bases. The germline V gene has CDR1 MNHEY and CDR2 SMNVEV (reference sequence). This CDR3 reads CASSLAGGGNEQFF. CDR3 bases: TGTGCCAGCAGTTTAGCCGGGGGGGGGAATGAGCAGTTCTTC.

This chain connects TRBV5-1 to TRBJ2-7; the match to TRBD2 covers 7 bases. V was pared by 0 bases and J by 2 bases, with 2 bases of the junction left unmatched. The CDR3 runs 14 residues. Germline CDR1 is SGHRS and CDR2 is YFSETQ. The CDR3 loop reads CASSLGGRAYEQYF. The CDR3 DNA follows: TGCGCCAGCAGCTTGGGTGGGAGGGCCTACGAGCAGTACTTC.